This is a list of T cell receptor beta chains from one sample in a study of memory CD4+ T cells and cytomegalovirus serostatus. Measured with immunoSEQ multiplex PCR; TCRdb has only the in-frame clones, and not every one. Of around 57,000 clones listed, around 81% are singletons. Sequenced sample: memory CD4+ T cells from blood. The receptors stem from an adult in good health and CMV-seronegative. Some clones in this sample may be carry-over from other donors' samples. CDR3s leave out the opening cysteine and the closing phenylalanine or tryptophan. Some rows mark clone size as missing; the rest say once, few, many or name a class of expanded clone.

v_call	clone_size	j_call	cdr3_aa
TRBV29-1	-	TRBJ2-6	SVETSGANVLT
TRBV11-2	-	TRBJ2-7	ASSPIRGEGEQY
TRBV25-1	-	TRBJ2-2	ASSEYFGTSTGELF
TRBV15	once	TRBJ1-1	ATSRASNTEAF
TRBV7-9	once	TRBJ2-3	ASSLDWRGSTDTQY
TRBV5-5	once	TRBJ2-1	ASSFQGAYLF
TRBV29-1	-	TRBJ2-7	SVLGQYYEQY
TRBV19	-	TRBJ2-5	ASSSAQETQY
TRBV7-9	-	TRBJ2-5	ASSLVETQY
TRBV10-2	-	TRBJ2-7	SSRGGSAYEQY
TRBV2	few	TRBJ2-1	ASSGSSGSSYNEQF
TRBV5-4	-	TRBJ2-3	ASRAGTTVTDTQY
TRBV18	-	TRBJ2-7	ASSPGTGVYEQY
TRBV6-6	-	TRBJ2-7	ASSYSGIHEQY
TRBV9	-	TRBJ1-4	ASSSFNEKLF
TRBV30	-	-	AWRGTAYEQY
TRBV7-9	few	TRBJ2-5	ASSLPPTETQY
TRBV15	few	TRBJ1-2	ATSIRALRSSPGIYGYT
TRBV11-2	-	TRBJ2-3	ASSLDETGASTDTQY
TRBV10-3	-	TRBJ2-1	AISEHRGGVSYNEQF
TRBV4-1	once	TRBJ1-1	ASSQARFGDRGSTREAF
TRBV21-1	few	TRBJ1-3	ASSNPLRQGNTIY
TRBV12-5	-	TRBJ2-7	ASGRGSYEQY
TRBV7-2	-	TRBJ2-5	ASSASGGQETQY
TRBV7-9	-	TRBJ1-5	ASSLASGLRNQPQH
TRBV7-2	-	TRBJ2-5	ASSYTLSGRARETQY
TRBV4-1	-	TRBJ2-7	ASSPPTGTPGEQY
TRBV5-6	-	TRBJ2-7	ASSLDQGYRYEQY
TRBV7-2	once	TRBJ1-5	ASSDNTGGNQPQH
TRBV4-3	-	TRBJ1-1	ASSHQDRGNTEAF
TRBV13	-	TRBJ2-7	ASSLRRGTYEQY
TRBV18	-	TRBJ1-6	ASSTVPGANYNSPLH
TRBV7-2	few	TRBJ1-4	ASSPTNSGEKLF
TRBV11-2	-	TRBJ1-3	ASSSGSAEAGNTIY
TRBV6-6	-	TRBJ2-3	ASSYSGVADTQY
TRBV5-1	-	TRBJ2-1	ASSLGGRNNEQF
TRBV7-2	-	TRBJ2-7	ASSLVSGRSYEQY
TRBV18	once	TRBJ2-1	ASSFWDPNNEQF
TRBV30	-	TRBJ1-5	AWGEGYRGNQPQH
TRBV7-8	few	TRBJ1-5	ASSLWSNQPQH
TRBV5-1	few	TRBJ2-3	ASSLALGTRGTDTQY
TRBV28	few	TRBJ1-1	ASSPPPVMNTEAF
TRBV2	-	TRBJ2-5	ASGSGTQETQY
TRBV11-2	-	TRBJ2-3	ASSLGTDTQY
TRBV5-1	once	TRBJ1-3	ASSLGDSNSGNTIY